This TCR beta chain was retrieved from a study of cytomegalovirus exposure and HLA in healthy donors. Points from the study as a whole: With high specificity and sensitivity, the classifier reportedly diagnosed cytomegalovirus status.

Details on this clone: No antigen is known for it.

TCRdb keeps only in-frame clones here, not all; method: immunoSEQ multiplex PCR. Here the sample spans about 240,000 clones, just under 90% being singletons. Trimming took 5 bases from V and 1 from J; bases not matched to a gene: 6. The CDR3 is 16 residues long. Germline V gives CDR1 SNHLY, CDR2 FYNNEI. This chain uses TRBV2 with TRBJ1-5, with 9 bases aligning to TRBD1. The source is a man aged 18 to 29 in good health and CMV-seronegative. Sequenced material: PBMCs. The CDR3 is CASSSGTGRSNQPQHF. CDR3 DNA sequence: TGTGCCAGCAGTTCCGGGACAGGGAGGAGCAATCAGCCCCAGCATTTT.